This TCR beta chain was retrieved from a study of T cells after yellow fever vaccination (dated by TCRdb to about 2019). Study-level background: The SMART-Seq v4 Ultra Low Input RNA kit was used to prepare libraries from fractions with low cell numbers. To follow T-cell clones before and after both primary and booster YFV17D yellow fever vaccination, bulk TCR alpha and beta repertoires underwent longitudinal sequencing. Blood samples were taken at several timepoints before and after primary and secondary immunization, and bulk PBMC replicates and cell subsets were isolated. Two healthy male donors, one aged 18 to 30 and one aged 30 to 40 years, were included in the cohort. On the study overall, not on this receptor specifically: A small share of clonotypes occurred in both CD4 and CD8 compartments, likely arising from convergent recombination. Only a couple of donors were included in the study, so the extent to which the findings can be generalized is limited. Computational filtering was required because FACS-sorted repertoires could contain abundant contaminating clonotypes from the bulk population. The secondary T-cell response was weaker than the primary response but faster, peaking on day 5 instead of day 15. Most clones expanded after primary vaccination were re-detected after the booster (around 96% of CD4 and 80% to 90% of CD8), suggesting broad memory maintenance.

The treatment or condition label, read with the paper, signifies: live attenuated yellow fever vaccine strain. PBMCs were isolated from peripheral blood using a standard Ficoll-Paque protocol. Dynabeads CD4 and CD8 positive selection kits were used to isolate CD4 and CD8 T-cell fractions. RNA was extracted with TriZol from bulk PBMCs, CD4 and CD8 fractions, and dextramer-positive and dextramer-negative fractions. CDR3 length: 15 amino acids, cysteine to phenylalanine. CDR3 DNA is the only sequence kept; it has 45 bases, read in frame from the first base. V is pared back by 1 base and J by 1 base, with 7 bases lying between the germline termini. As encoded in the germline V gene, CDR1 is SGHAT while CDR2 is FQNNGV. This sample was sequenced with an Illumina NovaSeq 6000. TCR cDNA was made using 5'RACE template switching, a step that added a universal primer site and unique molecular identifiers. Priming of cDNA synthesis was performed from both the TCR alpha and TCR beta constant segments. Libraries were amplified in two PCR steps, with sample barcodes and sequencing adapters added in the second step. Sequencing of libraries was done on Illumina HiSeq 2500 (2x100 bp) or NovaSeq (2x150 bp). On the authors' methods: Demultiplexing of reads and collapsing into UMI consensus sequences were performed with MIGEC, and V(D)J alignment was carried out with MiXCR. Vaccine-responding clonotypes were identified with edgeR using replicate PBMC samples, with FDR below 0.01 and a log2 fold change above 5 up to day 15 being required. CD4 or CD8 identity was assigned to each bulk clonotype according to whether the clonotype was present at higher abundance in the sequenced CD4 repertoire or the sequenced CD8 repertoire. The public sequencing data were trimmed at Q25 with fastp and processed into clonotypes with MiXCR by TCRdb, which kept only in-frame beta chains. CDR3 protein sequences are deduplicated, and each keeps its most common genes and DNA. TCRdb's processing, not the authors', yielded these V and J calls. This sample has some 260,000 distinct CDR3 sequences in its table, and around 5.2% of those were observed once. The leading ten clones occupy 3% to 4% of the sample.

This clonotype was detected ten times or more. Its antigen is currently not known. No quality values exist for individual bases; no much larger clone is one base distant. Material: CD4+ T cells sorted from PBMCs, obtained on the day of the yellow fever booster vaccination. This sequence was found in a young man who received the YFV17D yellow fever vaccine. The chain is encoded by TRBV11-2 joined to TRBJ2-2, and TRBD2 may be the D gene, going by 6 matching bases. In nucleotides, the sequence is TGTGCCAGCAGCTTAGTGGGGGGGAACACCGGGGAGCTGTTTTTT. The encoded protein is CASSLVGGNTGELFF.